This T cell receptor beta chain emerged from a study of blood T cell repertoires in COVID-19. Generated by immunoSEQ multiplex PCR, the TCRdb table keeps only in-frame clones and is missing some. The sample records 210,000 or so clones, 90% being singletons. The CDR3 totals 13 residues. Germline V gene lookup returns CDR1 LGHNA and CDR2 YSLEER. The V gene end was trimmed by 5 bases and the J gene end by 3 bases; junction bases not matched to a gene: 1. The chain couples TRBV4-3 to TRBJ1-3, with TRBD1 matching over 7 bases. The sequenced sample consisted of peripheral blood. This TCR was recovered from a man in his forties or fifties with acute or convalescent COVID-19. The CDR3, as DNA: TGCGCCAGCAGCGACAGGGATGGAAACACCATATATTTT. This translates into CASSDRDGNTIYF.